What follows are 32 T cell receptor beta chains derived from one specimen sequenced in a study of blood T cell repertoires in COVID-19. TCRdb keeps only in-frame clones here, not all; method: immunoSEQ multiplex PCR. The sample consists of approximately 88,000 clones, roughly 80% of them appearing once. Sequencing input: peripheral blood. These receptors all stem from a man over 45 who had recovered from COVID-19.

The chain combines TRBV7-6 with TRBJ2-2; TRBD2 aligns across 7 bases. V dropped 6 bases and J dropped 5; count of bases not matched to a gene: 6. CDR1 SGHVS and CDR2 FNYEAQ come from the germline V gene. The CDR3 extends over 14 amino acids. CDR3 in DNA: TGTGCCAGCAGGACTACGGGAGGTACCGGGGAGCTGTTTTTT. Translated, it gives CASRTTGGTGELFF.

V and J are TRBV9 and TRBJ1-6; 8 nucleotides match TRBD1. Germline values: CDR1 SGDLS, CDR2 YYNGEE. After removal of 2 bases from V and 8 bases from J, the junction contained 3 bases not matched to a gene. The CDR3 contains 14 residues. CDR3 residues: CASSVMGQDSPLHF. The CDR3 bases are TGTGCCAGCAGCGTCATGGGACAGGATTCACCCCTCCACTTT. The whole variable domain, filled in from reference TRBV9 and TRBJ1-6, reads DSGVTQTPKHLITATGQRVTLRCSPRSGDLSVYWYQQSLDQGLQFLIQYYNGEERAKGNILERFSAQQFPDLHSELNLSSLELGDSALYFCASSVMGQDSPLHFGNGTRLTVT.

This clone is a singleton in its sample. The chain joins TRBV29-1 to TRBJ1-4; perhaps TRBD1 as D (5 bases). The CDR3 length is 16 residues. CDR1 and CDR2 from the germline V gene are SQVTM and ANQGSEA. V was trimmed by 4 bases and J by 1 base, leaving 16 bases between them. Here the CDR3 reads CSVGVLGEGTNEKLFF. CDR3 bases: TGCAGCGTTGGAGTTTTGGGGGAGGGAACTAATGAAAAACTGTTTTTT.

The chain recombines TRBV7-2 with TRBJ1-1; D gene uncertain. In germline, CDR1 is SGHTA, CDR2 FQGNSA. CDR3 size: 15 residues. Trimming took off 3 bases at V and 1 base at J, with 12 bases between the two ends. The CDR3 DNA reads TGTGCCAGCAGCTTTCGGTACTCGGGGAACACTGAAGCTTTCTTT. Protein product: CASSFRYSGNTEAFF.

V gene TRBV28 combines with J gene TRBJ1-2, with 7 positions matching TRBD1. The V gene's germline CDR1 is MDHEN and CDR2 SYDVKM. V lost 4 bases, J lost 0 bases, and 5 bases stayed unmatched. The CDR3 contains 15 residues. In DNA, the CDR3 is TGTGCCAGCAGTTCCACAGGGGAAGCTAACTATGGCTACACCTTC. Translation gives CASSSTGEANYGYTF.

The chain has TRBV6-5 and TRBJ2-5; D gene uncertain. This CDR3 is 14 amino acids long. In germline, CDR1 is MNHEY, CDR2 SVGAGI. Deletions cut 2 bases from V and 1 base from J, with 8 bases between. The DNA for the CDR3 is TGTGCCAGCAGTTACGGATGGGCCCAAGAGACCCAGTACTTC. Amino acids: CASSYGWAQETQYF.

This clone appeared a single time. The chain couples TRBV5-1 to TRBJ2-3, with 12 bases that match TRBD2. Trimming took 0 bases from V and 2 from J; bases not matched to a gene: 4. This CDR3 is 17 amino acids long. Germline lookup yields CDR1 SGHRS and CDR2 YFSETQ. The chain's CDR3 is CASSLATSGGPTDTQYF. In DNA form, the CDR3 reads TGCGCCAGCAGCTTGGCCACTAGCGGGGGGCCCACAGATACGCAGTATTTT. Full variable domain (missing parts from reference TRBV5-1 and TRBJ2-3): KAGVTQTPRYLIKTRGQQVTLSCSPISGHRSVSWYQQTPGQGLQFLFEYFSETQRNKGNFPGRFSGRQFSNSRSEMNVSTLELGDSALYLCASSLATSGGPTDTQYFGPGTRLTVL.

The chain has TRBV28 and TRBJ2-1; D unclear. The germline gives CDR1 MDHEN, CDR2 SYDVKM. V lost 4 bases and J 9 bases, leaving 13 bases between the germline ends. The length of the CDR3 is 13 residues. The CDR3 coding sequence is TGTGCCAGCAGTTCCTCGCGAGCGCGTGAGCAGTTCTTC. This sequence encodes CASSSSRAREQFF.

This clone turned up a few times. The chain combines TRBV5-4 with TRBJ1-1, with D maybe TRBD1 (5 bases). From germline, CDR1 is SGHNT and CDR2 YYREEE (reference sequence). V lost 5 bases and J lost 1, with 15 bases in between. The CDR3 totals 15 residues. The CDR3 loop is CASRYGGGRNTEAFF. The DNA for the CDR3 is TGTGCCAGCAGATACGGGGGAGGAAGGAACACTGAAGCTTTCTTT.

V gene TRBV27 combines with J gene TRBJ2-1; TRBD1 aligns across 7 bases. The CDR3 length is 14 residues. Trimming cost V 9 bases and J 5 bases; bases outside gene matches: 10. Germline CDR1 MNHEY, CDR2 SMNVEV (reference sequence). CDR3 protein: CASAEDRMNNEQFF. The CDR3 coding sequence is TGTGCCAGTGCCGAGGACAGGATGAACAATGAGCAGTTCTTC.

The chain uses TRBV19 and TRBJ1-2; D is ambiguous. Per germline, CDR1 LNHDA and CDR2 SQIVND (reference sequence). V was shortened by 6 bases and J by 1 base, with 15 bases between the two germline ends. CDR3 length: 15 amino acids. The CDR3 here is CASSRYQEGNYGYTF. The CDR3 DNA reads as TGTGCCAGTAGCAGATACCAAGAGGGTAACTATGGCTACACCTTC.

This chain connects TRBV7-2 to TRBJ2-2, with 8 positions matching TRBD2. The V segment lost 3 bases and the J segment 7 bases; nucleotides outside the gene matches: 4. Looked up from germline, CDR1 is SGHTA and CDR2 is FQGNSA. The CDR3 extends over 14 amino acids. CDR3 sequence reads: CASSFSGTVGELFF. For the CDR3, the DNA is TGTGCCAGCAGCTTTAGCGGGACTGTCGGGGAGCTGTTTTTT.

This chain connects TRBV6-5 to TRBJ2-7, with 7 positions matching TRBD2. This CDR3 is built from 13 residues. The V gene's germline CDR1 is MNHEY and CDR2 SVGAGI. V shed 6 bases, J shed 2 bases, and the junction held 4 bases outside the gene matches. In nucleotides, the CDR3 is TGTGCCAGCAGCGCGGGGGAAACCTACGAGCAGTACTTC. Its translation: CASSAGETYEQYF.

The rearrangement uses TRBV6-5 and TRBJ1-5, with D possibly TRBD1 on 6 matching bases. The germline CDR1 and CDR2 sequences are MNHEY and SVGAGI. V was cut by 6 bases and J by 2 bases, with 14 bases left in between. The CDR3 extends over 15 amino acids. The CDR3 is CASRTSQGGNQPQHF. DNA of the CDR3: TGTGCCAGCAGAACCTCACAGGGCGGCAATCAGCCCCAGCATTTT.

V gene TRBV28 combines with J gene TRBJ1-2, with 7 positions matching TRBD1. The ends lost 3 bases at V and 2 bases at J; junction bases unmatched: 3. The CDR3 spans 14 residues. CDR1 is MDHEN and CDR2 is SYDVKM in the germline V gene. CDR3 amino acids: CASSLTGQNYGYTF. The CDR3 DNA reads as TGTGCCAGCAGTTTGACAGGGCAAAACTATGGCTACACCTTC.

The chain recombines TRBV19 with TRBJ2-2, with TRBD2 matching over 11 bases. Unmatched junction bases numbered 8, after V lost 6 bases and J lost 5 bases. Germline loops: CDR1 LNHDA, CDR2 SQIVND (reference sequence). The CDR3 runs to 16 residues. CDR3 residues: CASRGPGLAVTGELFF. The CDR3 DNA reads as TGTGCCAGTAGGGGCCCGGGACTAGCGGTAACCGGGGAGCTGTTTTTT.

Comments on this clone: The junction and the germline gene differ at one end; a read error may be behind it. The V gene is TRBV14, the J gene TRBJ1-1; D may be TRBD1 (6 bases). The V gene's germline CDR1 is SGHDN and CDR2 FVKESK. The CDR3 consists of 16 residues. Here the CDR3 reads CASSEDAGTLNTEAFF. Written as DNA, the CDR3 is TGTGCCAGCAGCGAAGACGCCGGGACACTGAACACTGAAGCTTTCTTT.

The chain joins TRBV3-1 (or the pseudogene TRBV3-2) to TRBJ2-5; 7 bases match TRBD2. The CDR3 contains 14 residues. Trimming removed 2 bases from V and 5 bases from J; junction bases left unmatched: 5. Germline CDR1 LGHDT, CDR2 YNNKEL (reference sequence). As DNA, the CDR3 is TGTGCCAGCAGCCAACGCGGGAGAGGGGAGACCCAGTACTTC. Protein: CASSQRGRGETQYF.

The chain joins TRBV6-5 to TRBJ2-7, with TRBD1 identical over 9 bases. The CDR3 runs 13 residues. Germline V gene sequence: CDR1 MNHEY, CDR2 SVGAGI. Germline trimming cut 10 bases from V and 6 bases from J; bases unmatched to any gene: 10. CDR3 DNA sequence: TGTGCCATTGCCCGGGACAGGGAGCGCGAGCAGTACTTC. Residues: CAIARDREREQYF.

This chain links TRBV18 with TRBJ1-6; 10 bases match TRBD1. CDR3 length equals 15 residues. Germline V gives CDR1 KGHSH, CDR2 LQKENI. V was pared by 4 bases and J by 7 bases, with 4 bases of the junction left unmatched. CDR3 protein: CASSLGTGANSPLHF. For the CDR3, the DNA is TGTGCCAGCTCACTCGGGACAGGGGCAAATTCACCCCTCCACTTT. Full variable domain (outside the CDR3, taken from reference TRBV18 and TRBJ1-6): NAGVMQNPRHLVRRRGQEARLRCSPMKGHSHVYWYRQLPEEGLKFMVYLQKENIIDESGMPKERFSAEFPKEGPSILRIQQVVRGDSAAYFCASSLGTGANSPLHFGNGTRLTVT.

The J gene is TRBJ1-5, the V gene TRBV12-1. TRBV12-1 is given as a pseudogene. There are 15 residues in the CDR3. Written as DNA, the CDR3 is TGTGCCAGCACCAAAGAGCGGAAGGACAATCAGCCCCAGCATTTT. The encoded protein is CASTKERKDNQPQHF.

The chain carries TRBV19 and TRBJ1-5, with D maybe TRBD1 (6 bases). CDR3 length: 15 residues. The germline CDR1 and CDR2 sequences are LNHDA and SQIVND (reference sequence). The V and J ends lost 6 bases and 2 bases respectively, with 14 bases between them. CDR3 nucleotides: TGTGCCAGTAGCATTCAGGGGAAAGGCAATCAGCCCCAGCATTTT. Translated, it gives CASSIQGKGNQPQHF.

CDR3 sequence (DNA): TGTGCCAGCAGCCAAGAAGTGGAGGGGTGGTCCTATAATTCACCCCTCCACTTT. It specifies CASSQEVEGWSYNSPLHF. V usage is TRBV4-2 and J usage is TRBJ1-6, with D possibly being TRBD1 (5 bases). V lost 0 bases, J lost 1 base, and 13 bases lay in between. The length of the CDR3 is 18 residues. Germline V gene sequence: CDR1 LGHNA, CDR2 YNFKEQ.

The chain combines TRBV7-2 with TRBJ1-5; D gene uncertain. The CDR3 covers 13 residues. V lost 2 bases and J lost 9, with 11 bases in between. Germline V gene sequence: CDR1 SGHTA, CDR2 FQGNSA. The CDR3 sequence: CASSLSKDLPQHF. The CDR3 region has the DNA TGTGCCAGCAGCTTAAGTAAGGACTTGCCCCAGCATTTT.

The V and J genes are TRBV5-4 and TRBJ2-3, with 7 bases aligning to TRBD1. The germline CDR1 and CDR2 sequences are SGHNT and YYREEE (reference sequence). The CDR3 covers 15 residues. J was trimmed by 2 bases and V by 3 bases; bases with no gene match: 6. The CDR3, as DNA: TGTGCCAGCAGCTCCGACAGGGCCGACACAGATACGCAGTATTTT. It yields the protein CASSSDRADTDTQYF.

This chain links TRBV2 with TRBJ2-5; D might be TRBD1 (6 bases). The CDR3 length is 13 residues. V shed 4 bases and J shed 3 bases, with 9 bases lying between them. Germline values: CDR1 SNHLY, CDR2 FYNNEI. The CDR3 spells CASSAQGEETQYF. In DNA, the CDR3 is TGTGCCAGCAGTGCACAGGGAGAAGAGACCCAGTACTTC. Together with reference TRBV2 and TRBJ2-5, the CDR3 gives the full variable domain: EPEVTQTPSHQVTQMGQEVILRCVPISNHLYFYWYRQILGQKVEFLVSFYNNEISEKSEIFDDQFSVERPDGSNFTLKIRSTKLEDSAMYFCASSAQGEETQYFGPGTRLLVL.

V gene TRBV18 combines with J gene TRBJ2-7, with TRBD1 matching over 7 bases. CDR1 and CDR2 from the germline V gene are KGHSH and LQKENI. The CDR3 length is 17 residues. The ends lost 3 bases at V and 2 bases at J; junction bases unmatched: 13. The CDR3 is CASSPGEGGGFPYEQYF. The CDR3 DNA reads as TGTGCCAGCTCACCCGGAGAAGGGGGCGGATTCCCCTACGAGCAGTACTTC.

This clone turned up a few times. This chain uses TRBV2 with TRBJ2-3; TRBD2 matches 7 bases. V was clipped by 4 bases and J by 0 bases; unmatched bases: 10. Looked up from germline, CDR1 is SNHLY and CDR2 is FYNNEI. CDR3 length: 17 residues. CDR3 region: CASSVSRLAESTDTQYF. The CDR3 DNA sequence: TGTGCCAGCAGTGTTTCCAGGCTAGCGGAGAGCACAGATACGCAGTATTTT.

The J gene is TRBJ2-5, the V gene TRBV25-1; TRBD1 matches 9 bases. The CDR3 sequence is 14 residues long. CDR1 and CDR2 from the germline V gene are MGHDK and SYGVNS. Trimming at V came to 6 bases and at J to 8 bases, leaving 10 bases not matched to a gene. Here the CDR3 reads CASSTGGAAQTQYF. In DNA, the CDR3 is TGTGCCAGCAGCACAGGGGGCGCCGCCCAAACCCAGTACTTC.

The sample holds one count of this clone. The rearrangement uses TRBV9 and TRBJ2-2; D might be TRBD2 (6 bases). The V and J ends lost 4 bases and 3 bases respectively, with 16 bases between them. This CDR3 is 16 amino acids long. Germline CDR1 and CDR2: SGDLS and YYNGEE. The CDR3 region has the DNA TGTGCCAGCAGCTGGAGCGGGCACGCGGACACCGGGGAGCTGTTTTTT. This codes for CASSWSGHADTGELFF.

The chain couples TRBV6-2 or TRBV6-3 to TRBJ2-2; D is possibly TRBD1 (6 bases). Germline lookup yields CDR1 MNHEY and CDR2 SVGEGT. V was shortened by 3 bases and J by 2 bases, with 13 bases between the two germline ends. The CDR3 runs to 16 residues. CDR3 sequence: CASSYRDTSNTGELFF. The CDR3 nucleotides read TGTGCCAGCAGTTATCGGGACACCTCAAACACCGGGGAGCTGTTTTTT.

V gene TRBV4-2 combines with J gene TRBJ2-3; 10 positions agree with TRBD2. The V gene end was trimmed by 4 bases and the J gene end by 0 bases; junction bases not matched to a gene: 7. CDR1 LGHNA and CDR2 YNFKEQ come from the germline V gene. The CDR3 totals 17 residues. The CDR3: CASSPRTSGTSTDTQYF. CDR3 nucleotide sequence: TGTGCCAGCAGCCCTAGGACTAGCGGTACTAGCACAGATACGCAGTATTTT.